The T cell receptor (beta chain) under discussion was sequenced for a study of blood T cells in healthy people across ages. The use of a sample-barcoded 5' primer and a J-beta primer mix characterized a second PCR of roughly 7 to 11 cycles. A tag from a template-switch adaptor with 12 random nucleotides marked each cDNA molecule. TCRdb fed the 5' RACE reads into MiXCR, producing one record per CDR3 protein. The repertoire has some 780,000 distinct CDR3 sequences, 56% of them found once; the top ten carry roughly 25%. Germline lookup yields CDR1 MNHEY and CDR2 SVGEGT. With V trimmed by 5 bases and J by 2 bases, 4 bases remained unmatched. The CDR3 totals 15 residues. On this clonotype itself: Its antigen is currently unknown.

Study-wide findings and caveats: With age, beta diversity per million T cells declined roughly linearly, significantly by about 37. Among long-lived donors, naive CD4+ cells were more numerous and diversity higher than in aged donors.

V gene TRBV6-2 or TRBV6-3 combines with J gene TRBJ2-3, with 10 bases lining up with TRBD1. Sequencing was done on a sample of blood. This TCR derives from a man aged 40-49 years in good health. This CDR3 is CASSPGTGDTDTQYF. CDR3 coding DNA: TGTGCCAGCAGTCCCGGGACAGGGGACACAGATACGCAGTATTTT.